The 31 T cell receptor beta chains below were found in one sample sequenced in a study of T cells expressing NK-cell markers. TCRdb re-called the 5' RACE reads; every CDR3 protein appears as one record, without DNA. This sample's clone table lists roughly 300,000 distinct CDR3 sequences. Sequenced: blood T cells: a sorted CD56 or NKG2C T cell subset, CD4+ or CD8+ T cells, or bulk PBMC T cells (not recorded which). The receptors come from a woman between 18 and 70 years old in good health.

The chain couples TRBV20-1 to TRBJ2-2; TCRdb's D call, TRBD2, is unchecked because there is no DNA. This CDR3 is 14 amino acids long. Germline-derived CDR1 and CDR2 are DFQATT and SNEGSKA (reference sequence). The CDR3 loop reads CSAAQLAGVGELFF.

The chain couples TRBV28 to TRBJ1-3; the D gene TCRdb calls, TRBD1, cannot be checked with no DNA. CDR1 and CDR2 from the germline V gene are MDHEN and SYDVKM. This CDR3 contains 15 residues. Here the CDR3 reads CASSAGTASGNTIYF.

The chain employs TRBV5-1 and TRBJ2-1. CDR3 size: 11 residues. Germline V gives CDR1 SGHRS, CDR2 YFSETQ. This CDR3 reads CASSNSREQFF.

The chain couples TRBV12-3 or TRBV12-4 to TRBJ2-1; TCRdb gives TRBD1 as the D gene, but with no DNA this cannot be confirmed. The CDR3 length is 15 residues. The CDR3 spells CASSLTGTRGNEQFF.

This CDR3 is CASSTGTGGRETQYF. This chain joins TRBV19 and TRBJ2-5; the TCRdb D gene call, TRBD1, has no DNA to confirm it. The CDR3 length is 15 residues. The germline V gene has CDR1 LNHDA and CDR2 SQIVND (reference sequence).

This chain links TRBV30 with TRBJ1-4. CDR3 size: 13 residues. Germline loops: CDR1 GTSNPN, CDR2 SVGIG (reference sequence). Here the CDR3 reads CAWSGGTNEKLFF.

CDR3 protein: CASSGELNTGELFF. The chain has TRBV4-3 and TRBJ2-2; TCRdb names TRBD2, which stays unverified in the absence of DNA. The CDR3 length is 14 residues. From germline, CDR1 is LGHNA and CDR2 YSLEER.

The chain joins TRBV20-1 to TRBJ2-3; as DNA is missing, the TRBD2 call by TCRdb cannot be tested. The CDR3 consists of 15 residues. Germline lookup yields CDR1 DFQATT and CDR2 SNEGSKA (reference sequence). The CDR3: CSAHSGGTSTDTQYF.

This CDR3 is CASSLAGRGQDYGYTF. The V call is TRBV12-3 or TRBV12-4, the J call TRBJ1-2; the TRBD1 assignment by TCRdb is unverifiable without DNA. The length of the CDR3 is 16 residues.

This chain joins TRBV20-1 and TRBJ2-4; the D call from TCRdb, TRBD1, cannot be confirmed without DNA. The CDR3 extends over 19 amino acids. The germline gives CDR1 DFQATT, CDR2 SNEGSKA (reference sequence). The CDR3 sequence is CSARFLPGRGAGAKNIQYF.

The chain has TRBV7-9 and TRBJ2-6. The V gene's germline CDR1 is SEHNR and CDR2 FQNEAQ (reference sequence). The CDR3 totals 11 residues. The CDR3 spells CASSKPDVLTF. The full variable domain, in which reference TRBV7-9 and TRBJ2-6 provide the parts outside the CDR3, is DTGVSQNPRHKITKRGQNVTFRCDPISEHNRLYWYRQTLGQGPEFLTYFQNEAQLEKSRLLSDRFSAERPKGSFSTLEIQRTEQGDSAMYLCASSKPDVLTFGAGSRLTVL.

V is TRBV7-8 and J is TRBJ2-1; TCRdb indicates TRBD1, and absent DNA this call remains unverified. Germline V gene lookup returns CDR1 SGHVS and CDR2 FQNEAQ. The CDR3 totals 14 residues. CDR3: CASSTHPGVNEQFF.

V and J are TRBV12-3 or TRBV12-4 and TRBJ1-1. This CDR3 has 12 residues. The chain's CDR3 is CASTGWDTEAFF.

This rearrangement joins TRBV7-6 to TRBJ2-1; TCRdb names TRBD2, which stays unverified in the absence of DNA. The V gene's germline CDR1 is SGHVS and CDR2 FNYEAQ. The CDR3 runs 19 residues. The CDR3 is CASSLGPGLAEDSYNEQFF.

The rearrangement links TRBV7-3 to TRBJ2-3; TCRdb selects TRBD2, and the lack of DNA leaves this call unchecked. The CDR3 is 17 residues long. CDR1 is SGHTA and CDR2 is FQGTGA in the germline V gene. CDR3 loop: CASSLGPSGLSTDTQYF.

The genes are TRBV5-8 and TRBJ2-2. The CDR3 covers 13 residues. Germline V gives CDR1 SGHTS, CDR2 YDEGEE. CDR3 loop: CASSLAMTGELFF.

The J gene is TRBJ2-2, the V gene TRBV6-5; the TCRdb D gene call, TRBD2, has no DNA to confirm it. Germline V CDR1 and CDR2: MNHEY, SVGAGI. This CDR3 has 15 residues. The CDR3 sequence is CASSSFGLNTGELFF.

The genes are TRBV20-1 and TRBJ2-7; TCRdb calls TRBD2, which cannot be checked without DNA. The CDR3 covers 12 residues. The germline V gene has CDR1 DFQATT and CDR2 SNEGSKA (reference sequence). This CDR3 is CSGGLAVYEQYF.

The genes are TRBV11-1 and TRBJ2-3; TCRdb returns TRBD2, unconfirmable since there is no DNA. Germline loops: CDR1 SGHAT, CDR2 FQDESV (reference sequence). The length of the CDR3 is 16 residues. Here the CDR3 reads CASSFTSGGAPDTQYF.

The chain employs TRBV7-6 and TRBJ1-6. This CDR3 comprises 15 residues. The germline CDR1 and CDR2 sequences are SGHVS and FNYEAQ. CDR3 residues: CASSPHSLPSSPLHF.

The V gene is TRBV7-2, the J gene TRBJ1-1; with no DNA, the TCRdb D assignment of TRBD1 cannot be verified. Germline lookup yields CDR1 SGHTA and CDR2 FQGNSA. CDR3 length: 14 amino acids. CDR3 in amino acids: CASSSQGSHTEAFF. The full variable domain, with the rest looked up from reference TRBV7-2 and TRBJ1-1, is GAGVSQSPSNKVTEKGKDVELRCDPISGHTALYWYRQSLGQGLEFLIYFQGNSAPDKSGLPSDRFSAERTGGSVSTLTIQRTQQEDSAVYLCASSSQGSHTEAFFGQGTRLTVV.

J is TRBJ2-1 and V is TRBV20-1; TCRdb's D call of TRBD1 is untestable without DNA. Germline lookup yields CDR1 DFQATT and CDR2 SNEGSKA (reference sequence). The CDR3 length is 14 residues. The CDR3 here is CSAIQAFSYNEQFF.

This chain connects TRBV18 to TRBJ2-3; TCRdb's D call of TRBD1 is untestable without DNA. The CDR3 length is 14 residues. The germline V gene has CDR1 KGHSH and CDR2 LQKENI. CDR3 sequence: CASSPIQGADTQYF.

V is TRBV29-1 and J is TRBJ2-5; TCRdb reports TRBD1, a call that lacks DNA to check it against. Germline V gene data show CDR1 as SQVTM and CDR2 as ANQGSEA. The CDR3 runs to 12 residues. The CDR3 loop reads CSVHTGGETQYF.

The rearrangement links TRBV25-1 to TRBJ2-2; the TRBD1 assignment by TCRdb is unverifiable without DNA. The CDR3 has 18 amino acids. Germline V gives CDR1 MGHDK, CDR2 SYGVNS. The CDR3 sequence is CASSDFLSGQGDTGELFF. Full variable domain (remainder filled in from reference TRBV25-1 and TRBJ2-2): EADIYQTPRYLVIGTGKKITLECSQTMGHDKMYWYQQDPGMELHLIHYSYGVNSTEKGDLSSESTVSRIRTEHFPLTLESARPSHTSQYLCASSDFLSGQGDTGELFFGEGSRLTVL.

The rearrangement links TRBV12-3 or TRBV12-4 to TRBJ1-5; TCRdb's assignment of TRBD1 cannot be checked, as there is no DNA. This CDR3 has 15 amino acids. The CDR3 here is CASTPSGGGNQPQHF.

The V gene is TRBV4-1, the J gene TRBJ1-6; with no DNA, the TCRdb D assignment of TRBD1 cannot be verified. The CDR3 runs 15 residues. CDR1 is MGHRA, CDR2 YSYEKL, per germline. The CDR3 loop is CASSQVWDRGSPLHF.

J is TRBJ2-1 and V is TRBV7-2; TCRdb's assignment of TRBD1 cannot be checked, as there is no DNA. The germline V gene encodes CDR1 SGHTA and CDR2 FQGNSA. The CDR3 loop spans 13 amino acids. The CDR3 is CASSHGLGGEQFF.

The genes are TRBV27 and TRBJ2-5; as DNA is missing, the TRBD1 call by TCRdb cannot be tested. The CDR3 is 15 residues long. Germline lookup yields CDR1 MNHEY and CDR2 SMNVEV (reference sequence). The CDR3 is CASSPRQPYQETQYF.

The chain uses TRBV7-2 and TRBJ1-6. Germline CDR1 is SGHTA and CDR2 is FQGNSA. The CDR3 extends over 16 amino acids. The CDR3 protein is CASSLAPQGGNSPLHF.

This CDR3 reads CASSGQTGPTDTQYF. The chain recombines TRBV12-3 or TRBV12-4 with TRBJ2-3; TCRdb outputs TRBD1, but without DNA this stays unchecked. CDR3 size: 15 residues.